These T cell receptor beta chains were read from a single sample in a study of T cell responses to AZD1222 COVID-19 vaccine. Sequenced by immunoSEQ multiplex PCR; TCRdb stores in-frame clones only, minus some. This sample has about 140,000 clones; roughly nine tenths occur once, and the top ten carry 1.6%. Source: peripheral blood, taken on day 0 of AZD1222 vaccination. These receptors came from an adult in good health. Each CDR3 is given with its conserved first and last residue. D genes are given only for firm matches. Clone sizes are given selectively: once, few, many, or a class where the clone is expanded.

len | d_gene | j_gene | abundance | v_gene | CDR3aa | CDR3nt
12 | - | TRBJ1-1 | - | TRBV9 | CASSPVGTEAFF | TGTGCCAGCAGCCCAGTGGGCACTGAAGCTTTCTTT
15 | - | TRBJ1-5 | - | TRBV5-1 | CASSFDTAEDQPQHF | TGCGCCAGCAGCTTCGACACAGCCGAAGATCAGCCCCAGCATTTT
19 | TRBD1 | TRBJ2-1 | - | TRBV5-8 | CASSLLQGAAGRSYNEQFF | TGTGCCAGCAGCTTGCTACAGGGGGCGGCGGGTCGGTCCTACAATGAGCAGTTCTTC
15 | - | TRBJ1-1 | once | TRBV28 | CASSLPHRGGTEAFF | TGTGCCAGCAGTTTGCCCCACCGAGGGGGCACTGAAGCTTTCTTT
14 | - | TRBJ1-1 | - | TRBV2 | CASISWIGNTEAFF | TGTGCCAGCATATCCTGGATTGGAAACACTGAAGCTTTCTTT
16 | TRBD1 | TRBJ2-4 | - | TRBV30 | CAWSAGTAPAKNIQYF | TGTGCCTGGAGTGCCGGGACAGCCCCAGCCAAAAACATTCAGTACTTC
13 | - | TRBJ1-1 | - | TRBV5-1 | CASGDMFNTEAFF | TGCGCCAGCGGGGATATGTTCAACACTGAAGCTTTCTTT
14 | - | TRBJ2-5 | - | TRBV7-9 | CASSPPLGQETQYF | TGTGCCAGCAGCCCACCGCTAGGGCAAGAGACCCAGTACTTC
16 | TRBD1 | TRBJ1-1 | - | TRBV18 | CASSPFGTGSPIEAFF | TGTGCCAGCTCACCATTCGGGACAGGGAGCCCAATTGAAGCTTTCTTT
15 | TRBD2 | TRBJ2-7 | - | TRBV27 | CASSPSSGGFYEQYF | TGTGCCAGCAGTCCATCTAGCGGGGGTTTCTACGAGCAGTACTTC
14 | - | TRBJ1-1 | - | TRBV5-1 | CASSPQEPNTEAFF | TGCGCCAGCAGCCCTCAGGAACCGAACACTGAAGCTTTCTTT
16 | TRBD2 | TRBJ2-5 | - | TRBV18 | CASSPKTSGGQETQYF | TGTGCCAGCTCACCGAAGACTAGCGGGGGGCAAGAGACCCAGTACTTC
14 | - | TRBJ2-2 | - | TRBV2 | CASSGVRGAGELFF | TGTGCCAGCAGTGGCGTCAGGGGTGCGGGGGAGCTGTTTTTT
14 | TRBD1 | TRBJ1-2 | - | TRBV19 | CASSRQGLYYGYTF | TGTGCCAGTAGCCGACAGGGATTGTACTATGGCTACACCTTC
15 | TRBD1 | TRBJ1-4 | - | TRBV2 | CASRGQGMGNEKLFF | TGTGCCAGCAGGGGACAGGGGATGGGAAATGAAAAACTGTTTTTT
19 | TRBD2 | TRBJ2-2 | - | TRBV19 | CASSIPGTSGRPNTGELFF | TGTGCCAGTAGTATCCCCGGGACTAGCGGGAGACCGAACACCGGGGAGCTGTTTTTT
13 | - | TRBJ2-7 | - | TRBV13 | CASSSSTDYEQYF | TGTGCCAGCAGCTCCTCCACTGACTACGAGCAGTACTTC
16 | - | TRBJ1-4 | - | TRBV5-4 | CASSPSGGGTNEKLFF | TGTGCCAGCAGCCCGTCGGGGGGCGGCACTAATGAAAAACTGTTTTTT
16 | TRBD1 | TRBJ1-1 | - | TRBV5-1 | CASSPGDRSPNTEAFF | TGCGCCAGCAGCCCAGGGGACAGAAGCCCGAACACTGAAGCTTTCTTT
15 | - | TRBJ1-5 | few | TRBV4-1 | CASSQGPRGNQPQHF | TGCGCCAGCAGCCAAGGGCCCCGGGGCAATCAGCCCCAGCATTTT
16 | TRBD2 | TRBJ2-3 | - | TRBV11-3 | CASSLGGSGMWDTQYF | TGTGCCAGCAGCCTGGGGGGTAGCGGGATGTGGGATACGCAGTATTTT
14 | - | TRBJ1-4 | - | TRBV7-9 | CASSPPATNEKLFF | TGTGCCAGCAGCCCACCTGCAACTAATGAAAAACTGTTTTTT
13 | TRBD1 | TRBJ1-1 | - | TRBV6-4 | CASSFSGGTEAFF | TGTGCCAGCAGTTTCTCAGGGGGCACTGAAGCTTTCTTT
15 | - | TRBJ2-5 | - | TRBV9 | CASSAGLLATETQYF | TGTGCCAGCAGCGCGGGACTTTTGGCGACTGAGACCCAGTACTTC
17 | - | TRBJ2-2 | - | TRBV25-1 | CASSPLGPIANTGELFF | TGTGCCAGCAGCCCCTTGGGTCCAATCGCGAACACCGGGGAGCTGTTTTTT
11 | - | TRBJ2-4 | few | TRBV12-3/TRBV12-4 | CASSLGDIQYF | TGTGCCAGCAGTTTAGGGGACATTCAGTACTTC
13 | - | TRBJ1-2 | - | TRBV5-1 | CASSAAQGGGYTF | TGCGCCAGCAGCGCCGCCCAGGGAGGAGGCTACACCTTC
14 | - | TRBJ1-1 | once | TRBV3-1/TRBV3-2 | CASSPFAGNTEAFF | TGTGCCAGCAGCCCCTTTGCGGGAAACACTGAAGCTTTCTTT
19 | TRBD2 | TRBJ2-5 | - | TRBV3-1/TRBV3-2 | CASSQGGVWREEGPETQYF | TGTGCCAGCAGCCAAGGCGGTGTGTGGCGGGAGGAGGGGCCTGAGACCCAGTACTTC
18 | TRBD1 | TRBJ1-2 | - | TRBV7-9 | CASSRRMGQTRPNYGYTF | TGTGCCAGCAGCCGGCGGATGGGACAGACCCGCCCTAACTATGGCTACACCTTC
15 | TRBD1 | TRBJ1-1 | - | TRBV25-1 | CASSTDRGLDTEAFF | TGTGCCAGCAGTACCGACAGGGGGCTCGACACTGAAGCTTTCTTT
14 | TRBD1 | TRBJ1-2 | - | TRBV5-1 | CASSPGQPNYGYTF | TGCGCCAGCAGCCCGGGACAGCCCAACTATGGCTACACCTTC
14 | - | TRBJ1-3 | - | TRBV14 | CASSQVGAENTIYF | TGTGCCAGCAGCCAAGTTGGAGCCGAAAACACCATATATTTT
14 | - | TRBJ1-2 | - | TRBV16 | CASSQQDFLTGYTF | TGTGCCAGCAGCCAGCAGGATTTCCTTACCGGCTACACCTTC
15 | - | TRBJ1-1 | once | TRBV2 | CASKWVGGVSTEAFF | TGTGCCAGCAAGTGGGTCGGCGGGGTGAGCACTGAAGCTTTCTTT
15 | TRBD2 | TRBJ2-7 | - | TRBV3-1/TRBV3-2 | CASSQAGGSSYEQYF | TGTGCCAGCAGCCAAGCGGGAGGGAGCTCCTACGAGCAGTACTTC
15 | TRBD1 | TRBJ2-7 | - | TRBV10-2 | CASSRDREASYEQYF | TGCGCCAGCAGTCGAGACAGGGAAGCATCCTACGAGCAGTACTTC
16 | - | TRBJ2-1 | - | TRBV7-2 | CASSSRTFSSYNEQFF | TGTGCCAGCAGCTCCCGGACCTTCAGCTCCTACAATGAGCAGTTCTTC
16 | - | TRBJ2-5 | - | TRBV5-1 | CASSPSLTAYQETQYF | TGCGCCAGCAGCCCGAGCCTGACAGCGTACCAAGAGACCCAGTACTTC
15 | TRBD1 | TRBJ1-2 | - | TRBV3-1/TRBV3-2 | CASSQTGGVYYGYTF | TGTGCCAGCAGCCAGACAGGGGGCGTCTACTATGGCTACACCTTC
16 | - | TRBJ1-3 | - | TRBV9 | CASSVRDTYSGNTIYF | TGTGCCAGCAGCGTTAGGGACACTTACTCTGGAAACACCATATATTTT
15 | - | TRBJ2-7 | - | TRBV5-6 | CASSFKVSRAYEQYF | TGTGCCAGCAGTTTTAAGGTTAGTAGAGCCTACGAGCAGTACTTC
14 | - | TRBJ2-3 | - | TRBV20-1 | CSASGGSSTDTQYF | TGCAGTGCTAGTGGCGGGTCTAGCACAGATACGCAGTATTTT
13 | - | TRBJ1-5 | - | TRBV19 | CASSTHSMQPQHF | TGTGCCAGTAGTACCCACTCTATGCAGCCCCAGCATTTT
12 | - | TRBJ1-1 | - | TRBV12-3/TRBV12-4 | CASSFIRTEAFF | TGTGCCAGCAGTTTTATCCGCACTGAAGCTTTCTTT
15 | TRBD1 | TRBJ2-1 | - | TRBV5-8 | CASSLTGGRNNEQFF | TGTGCCAGCAGCTTAACAGGGGGCAGGAACAATGAGCAGTTCTTC